The clone carrying this T cell receptor (beta chain) was seen a few times. Its antigen is not known. The entry originates in a study of T cell responses to AZD1222 COVID-19 vaccine. The method was immunoSEQ multiplex PCR; TCRdb's version includes in-frame clones alone and lacks a portion of them. This repertoire shows tens of thousands of clones, 85% found once; its top ten account for 4.5% to 5%. V was pared by 0 bases and J by 6 bases, with 12 bases between. The CDR3 consists of 15 residues. Germline V lookup: CDR1 LGHDT, CDR2 YNNKEL (reference sequence). Findings and caveats of the study: As reported, nearly half of all spike-specific TCRs target variant regions that are unmutated. The study identified only five to seven AZD1222 recipients as seropositive at baseline. Clonal diversity may have been underestimated, and the donors were mostly white British, with more females than males.

The sequence was collected from an adult who received the AZD1222 COVID-19 vaccine. The gene calls are TRBV3-1 (or the pseudogene TRBV3-2) and TRBJ1-5; unclear D gene. Sequencing was performed on peripheral blood, taken 28 days after the second AZD1222 dose. CDR3 nucleotides: TGTGCCAGCAGCCAAGATAGTGGAAACTTTCAGCCCCAGCATTTT. This encodes CASSQDSGNFQPQHF.